Below, 15 T cell receptor beta chains from the same sample are listed, as sequenced in a study of shared clonotypes between healthy human individuals. Assay: immunoSEQ multiplex PCR; the TCRdb copy retains only in-frame clones and omits some. The data contain roughly 2.5 million clones, 85% to 95% of them singletons. What was sequenced was naive CD4+ T cells sorted from blood. Subset noted: CD45RA+ positively selected. These receptors were taken from a man younger than 35 in good health.

The J gene is TRBJ1-6, the V gene TRBV19; D remains unclear. This CDR3 has 14 amino acids. Germline-derived CDR1 and CDR2 are LNHDA and SQIVND (reference sequence). V was clipped by 8 bases and J by 3 bases, with 11 bases between them. DNA of the CDR3: TGTGCCAGTTCGCAAGAGAACTATAATTCACCCCTCCACTTT. Residues: CASSQENYNSPLHF. The variable domain in full, completed from reference TRBV19 and TRBJ1-6, reads DGGITQSPKYLFRKEGQNVTLSCEQNLNHDAMYWYRQDPGQGLRLIYYSQIVNDFQKGDIAEGYSVSREKKESFPLTVTSAQKNPTAFYLCASSQENYNSPLHFGNGTRLTVT.

V and J are TRBV10-3 and TRBJ2-3; 8 bases align to TRBD1. The J segment lost 3 bases and the V segment lost 0 bases, leaving 5 bases of the junction unmatched. This CDR3 region has 16 residues. Germline CDR1 reads ENHRY; CDR2 reads SYGVKD. For the CDR3, the DNA is TGTGCCATCAGTGAGTCTCAAGGACAGGGAACAGATACGCAGTATTTT. Translating gives CAISESQGQGTDTQYF.

This clone was detected only once. The chain carries TRBV11-2 and TRBJ2-3; 8 bases are a match to TRBD2. The V and J ends lost 5 bases and 2 bases, in that order; junction bases with no gene match: 6. This CDR3 is 15 amino acids long. Germline V CDR1 and CDR2: SGHAT, FQNNGV. The CDR3 is CASSPGGVDTDTQYF. For the CDR3, the DNA is TGTGCCAGCAGCCCCGGGGGGGTGGACACAGATACGCAGTATTTT.

This clone was found once. The CDR3 sequence: CASSYRGQGGYGYTF. The DNA of the CDR3 is TGTGCCAGCAGTTACCGGGGACAGGGAGGTTATGGCTACACCTTC. This chain joins TRBV6-5 and TRBJ1-2, with TRBD1 matching over 9 bases. The CDR3 extends over 15 amino acids. The ends lost 2 bases at V and 5 bases at J; junction bases unmatched: 6. CDR1 MNHEY and CDR2 SVGAGI come from the germline V gene.

This clone showed up just once. V gene TRBV28 combines with J gene TRBJ2-7; possibly TRBD2 for D (5 bases). In germline, CDR1 is MDHEN, CDR2 SYDVKM. Deletions cut 6 bases from V and 0 bases from J, with 18 bases between. The CDR3 runs 16 residues. The CDR3 protein is CASSPALAFISYEQYF. The CDR3 DNA follows: TGTGCCAGCAGCCCCGCCTTAGCGTTTATCTCCTACGAGCAGTACTTC.

Comment on this clone: This CDR3 is also generated by other DNA sequences in the sample. The chain links TRBV30 to TRBJ2-3; D remains ambiguous. The V gene lost 0 bases and the J gene lost 0 bases, with 7 bases spanning the gap. This CDR3 region has 14 residues. The germline V gene encodes CDR1 GTSNPN and CDR2 SVGIG (reference sequence). Here the CDR3 reads CAWSVGTSTDTQYF. DNA for the CDR3: TGTGCCTGGAGTGTGGGCACTAGCACAGATACGCAGTATTTT.

The V call is TRBV9, the J call TRBJ2-3, with TRBD2 as a possible D gene (5 bases). Trimming took 0 bases from V and 1 from J, leaving 12 bases between them. The CDR3 has 16 amino acids. The germline gives CDR1 SGDLS, CDR2 YYNGEE. The CDR3: CASSVDVFGGTDTQYF. The CDR3 DNA follows: TGTGCCAGCAGCGTAGACGTCTTCGGGGGCACAGATACGCAGTATTTT.

The chain joins TRBV21-1 to TRBJ1-2. TRBV21-1 is described as a pseudogene. The CDR3 has 13 amino acids. The CDR3 loop reads CASSSRDGYGYTF. The CDR3 DNA follows: TGTGCCAGCAGCAGCCGGGACGGCTATGGCTACACCTTC.

The chain uses TRBV6-5 and TRBJ1-1; TRBD1 matches 7 bases. Germline V gene data show CDR1 as MNHEY and CDR2 as SVGAGI. This CDR3 is built from 12 residues. The trim removed 6 bases at V and 8 bases at J, leaving 6 bases unmatched. The CDR3 DNA is TGTGCCAGCAGCCGACCGACAGGGGAAGCTTTCTTT. The encoded protein is CASSRPTGEAFF.

This clone has a count of ten or more. In the same sample, other DNA sequences code for this CDR3. V and J are TRBV5-1 and TRBJ2-7; D gene uncertain. Trimming cost V 0 bases and J 3 bases, with 1 base left between them. CDR3 size: 11 residues. Germline V gives CDR1 SGHRS, CDR2 YFSETQ. Written as DNA, the CDR3 is TGCGCCAGCAGCTTGGACTACGAGCAGTACTTC. Translated, it gives CASSLDYEQYF.

The gene calls are TRBV5-1 and TRBJ1-3; TRBD1 matches at 10 bases. The germline CDR1 and CDR2 sequences are SGHRS and YFSETQ. The V gene end was trimmed by 3 bases and the J gene end by 4 bases; junction bases not matched to a gene: 4. The CDR3 has 15 amino acids. The CDR3 coding sequence is TGCGCCAGCAGCTGGACAGGGGGAGACGGAAACACCATATATTTT. It translates to CASSWTGGDGNTIYF.

The chain carries TRBV6-5 and TRBJ2-2, with D unclear. There are 13 residues in the CDR3. Germline lookup yields CDR1 MNHEY and CDR2 SVGAGI. The V end lost 2 bases, the J end lost 6 bases, and 7 bases lay between the germline ends. CDR3 bases: TGTGCCAGCAGTTACCCCGCGGCCGGGGAGCTGTTTTTT. It is translated as CASSYPAAGELFF.

V usage is TRBV27 and J usage is TRBJ2-2; 7 nucleotides match TRBD1. V lost 3 bases to trimming and J lost 1 base; unmatched junction nucleotides: 2. CDR1 MNHEY and CDR2 SMNVEV come from the germline V gene (reference sequence). This CDR3 has 15 amino acids. The DNA of the CDR3 is TGTGCCAGCAGTTTGAACAGGGGGAACACCGGGGAGCTGTTTTTT. Translated, it gives CASSLNRGNTGELFF.

V usage is TRBV5-1 and J usage is TRBJ1-1; D unclear. V shed 6 bases and J shed 5 bases, with 8 bases lying between them. The germline gives CDR1 SGHRS, CDR2 YFSETQ. This CDR3 contains 11 residues. Written as DNA, the CDR3 is TGCGCCAGCACCTCAGCTACTGAAGCTTTCTTT. Its protein is CASTSATEAFF. Combining the CDR3 with reference TRBV5-1 and TRBJ1-1 gives the whole variable domain KAGVTQTPRYLIKTRGQQVTLSCSPISGHRSVSWYQQTPGQGLQFLFEYFSETQRNKGNFPGRFSGRQFSNSRSEMNVSTLELGDSALYLCASTSATEAFFGQGTRLTVV.

The rearrangement joins TRBV18 to TRBJ1-5, with D uncertain. The CDR3 totals 15 residues. V lost 6 bases and J 0 bases, leaving 12 bases between the germline ends. Germline-derived CDR1 and CDR2 are KGHSH and LQKENI. This chain's CDR3 is CASSLNTDSNQPQHF. CDR3 nucleotides: TGTGCCAGCTCTCTCAACACGGATAGCAATCAGCCCCAGCATTTT.